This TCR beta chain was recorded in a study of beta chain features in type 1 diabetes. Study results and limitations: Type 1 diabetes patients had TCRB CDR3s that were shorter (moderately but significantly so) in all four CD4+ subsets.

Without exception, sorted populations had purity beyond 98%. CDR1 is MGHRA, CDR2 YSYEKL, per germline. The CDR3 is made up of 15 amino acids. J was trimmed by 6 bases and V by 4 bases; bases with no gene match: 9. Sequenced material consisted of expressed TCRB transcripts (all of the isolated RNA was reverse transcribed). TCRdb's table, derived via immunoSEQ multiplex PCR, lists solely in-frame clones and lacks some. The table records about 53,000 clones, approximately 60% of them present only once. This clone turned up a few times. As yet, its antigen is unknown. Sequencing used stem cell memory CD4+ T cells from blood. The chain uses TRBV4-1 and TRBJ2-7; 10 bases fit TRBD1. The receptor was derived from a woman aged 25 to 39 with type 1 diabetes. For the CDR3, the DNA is TGCGCCAGCAGCCTACCGGGACAGGGGATCATCGAGCAGTACTTC. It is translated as CASSLPGQGIIEQYF.